These 28 T cell receptor beta chains were sequenced from one sample in a study of identical twins. MiXCR, applied by TCRdb to the 5' RACE reads, yields one record per CDR3 protein. The table lists hundreds of thousands of distinct CDR3 sequences, about 8.9% of them singletons. These same data were also listed under a study on yellow fever vaccine responses in identical twins.

Material for sequencing was memory (CD45RO+) T cells sorted from blood. Receptor source: a woman aged 18-29 years in good health.

This clonotype occurred a few times. The gene calls are TRBV2 and TRBJ2-7, with 9 bases aligning to TRBD1. Germline V gene sequence: CDR1 SNHLY, CDR2 FYNNEI. The CDR3 length is 13 residues. The V and J ends lost 6 bases and 6 bases, in that order; junction bases with no gene match: 6. Here the CDR3 DNA reads TGTGCCAGCAGGTCCACAGGGGGCATCGAGCAGTACGTC. It specifies CASRSTGGIEQYV.

The genes are TRBV28 and TRBJ2-3, with 10 bases matching TRBD2. V was clipped by 7 bases and J by 4 bases; unmatched bases: 8. The CDR3 runs 15 residues. Germline V gives CDR1 MDHEN, CDR2 SYDVKM. This CDR3 reads CASTVSGRAPDTQYF. The CDR3 bases are TGTGCCAGCACTGTGAGCGGGAGGGCCCCAGATACGCAGTATTTT. Full variable domain (rest looked up from reference TRBV28 and TRBJ2-3): DVKVTQSSRYLVKRTGEKVFLECVQDMDHENMFWYRQDPGLGLRLIYFSYDVKMKEKGDIPEGYSVSREKKERFSLILESASTNQTSMYLCASTVSGRAPDTQYFGPGTRLTVL.

The V call is TRBV5-6, the J call TRBJ2-7, with 8 bases fitting TRBD1. Losses at the gene ends were 2 bases for V and 6 bases for J; bases not matched to a gene: 4. Germline CDR1 and CDR2: SGHDT and YYEEEE. This CDR3 comprises 13 residues. The CDR3 DNA is TGTGCCAGCAGCTTCACAGGGGGGATCGAGCAGTACGTC. Translated: CASSFTGGIEQYV.

The chain recombines TRBV10-3 with TRBJ2-2; the D is unclear. The CDR3 length is 14 residues. The V end lost 7 bases, the J end lost 0 bases, and 9 bases lay between the germline ends. CDR1 is ENHRY and CDR2 is SYGVKD in the germline V gene. CDR3 residues: CAINQWPNTGELFF. CDR3 coding DNA: TGTGCCATCAATCAGTGGCCGAACACCGGGGAGCTGTTTTTT.

This clonotype has ten or more counts. The gene calls are TRBV15 and TRBJ1-1, with no clear D. The V end lost 2 bases, the J end lost 2 bases, and 9 bases lay between the germline ends. The CDR3 consists of 14 residues. CDR1 is LNHNV, CDR2 YYDKDF, per germline (reference sequence). This CDR3 is CATSRSGGNTEAFF. DNA of the CDR3: TGTGCCACCAGCAGATCTGGAGGAAACACTGAAGCTTTCTTT.

This clonotype was detected only a few times. V gene TRBV20-1 combines with J gene TRBJ1-5; 9 bases are a match to TRBD1. Germline values: CDR1 DFQATT, CDR2 SNEGSKA (reference sequence). This CDR3 is built from 15 residues. Trimming removed 4 bases from V and 6 bases from J; junction bases left unmatched: 10. This CDR3 reads CSANLQGAVGQPQHF. The CDR3 DNA reads TGCAGTGCTAACCTACAGGGGGCCGTGGGTCAGCCCCAGCATTTT.

The chain recombines TRBV12-3 or TRBV12-4 with TRBJ1-2, with D maybe TRBD1 (5 bases). Trimming stripped 2 bases from V and 8 bases from J, with 21 bases between. The CDR3 is made up of 16 amino acids. In nucleotides, the CDR3 is TGTGCCAGCAGTTTATCCCGGGACGTCGTTTCTTTCGGCTACACCTTC. Protein product: CASSLSRDVVSFGYTF.

This clonotype was counted ten times or more. The V gene is TRBV14, the J gene TRBJ2-2; 9 bases match TRBD1. The CDR3 is 17 residues long. V gave up 0 bases and J gave up 5 bases; unmatched junction bases: 7. Germline V lookup: CDR1 SGHDN, CDR2 FVKESK. This CDR3 reads CASSQDWGTGNTGELFF. DNA for the CDR3: TGTGCCAGCAGCCAAGATTGGGGGACAGGGAATACCGGGGAGCTGTTTTTT.

The sample holds many counts of this clonotype. V is TRBV28 and J is TRBJ2-2, with 7 nucleotides matching TRBD1. V lost 6 bases and J lost 3; bases outside the gene matches: 4. This CDR3 comprises 14 residues. Germline loops: CDR1 MDHEN, CDR2 SYDVKM. For the CDR3, the DNA is TGTGCCAGCAGGCGACAGGGATACACCGGGGAGCTGTTTTTT. This translates into CASRRQGYTGELFF. Variable domain in full (rest from reference TRBV28 and TRBJ2-2): DVKVTQSSRYLVKRTGEKVFLECVQDMDHENMFWYRQDPGLGLRLIYFSYDVKMKEKGDIPEGYSVSREKKERFSLILESASTNQTSMYLCASRRQGYTGELFFGEGSRLTVL.

This clonotype was observed many times. The chain employs TRBV25-1 and TRBJ1-3; D perhaps matches TRBD1 (6 bases). This CDR3 has 15 amino acids. Germline V CDR1 and CDR2: MGHDK, SYGVNS. The ends were cut back, 5 bases at V and 5 bases at J, with 16 bases in the middle. The DNA of the CDR3 is TGTGCCAGCAGTCAAGCAGGGGAAAGTAGAAACACCATATATTTT. This gives the protein CASSQAGESRNTIYF.

In regard to this clonotype: Being one base from a much bigger clone, this may be a read error. This chain links TRBV5-1 with TRBJ1-1; D might be TRBD1 (6 bases). The CDR3 totals 15 residues. V was trimmed by 4 bases and J by 7 bases, leaving 20 bases between them. Germline V lookup: CDR1 SGHRS, CDR2 YFSETQ. CDR3 in amino acids: CASSPSGTRGVEAFF. The CDR3 bases are TGCGCCAGCAGCCCTTCCGGGACAAGGGGGGTTGAAGCTTTCTTT.

The V call is TRBV28, the J call TRBJ2-6; 8 nucleotides match TRBD1. Looked up from germline, CDR1 is MDHEN and CDR2 is SYDVKM. Trimming removed 6 bases from V and 0 bases from J; junction bases left unmatched: 7. CDR3 length: 17 residues. CDR3 coding DNA: TGTGCCAGCAGCCTCCTTACAGGGGGCTCTGGGGCCAACGTCCTGACTTTC. Residues: CASSLLTGGSGANVLTF.

This clonotype was observed at least ten times. V is TRBV4-1 and J is TRBJ2-2; 11 nucleotides line up with TRBD2. The CDR3 extends over 21 amino acids. V shed 2 bases, J shed 0 bases, and the junction held 14 bases outside the gene matches. The germline V gene has CDR1 MGHRA and CDR2 YSYEKL. CDR3 loop: CASSQPALATSGGANTGELFF. The CDR3 DNA reads as TGCGCCAGCAGCCAACCAGCCCTAGCCACTAGCGGGGGCGCGAACACCGGGGAGCTGTTTTTT.

This clonotype was counted only a few times. The chain carries TRBV6-1 and TRBJ2-3; D unclear. Germline CDR1 and CDR2: MNHNS and SASEGT. This CDR3 has 12 amino acids. Trimming took off 6 bases at V and 10 bases at J, with 14 bases between the two ends. CDR3 in amino acids: CASSRDQPSQYF. In DNA, the CDR3 is TGTGCCAGCAGCCGTGACCAGCCATCGCAGTATTTT.

The table lists this clonotype with many counts. CDR3: CATSRDRTGAPSSYNEQFF. For the CDR3, the DNA is TGTGCCACCAGCAGAGATCGCACAGGGGCCCCGAGCTCCTACAATGAGCAGTTCTTC. The V call is TRBV15, the J call TRBJ2-1; 7 nucleotides agree with TRBD1. With V trimmed by 0 bases and J by 0 bases, 11 bases remained unmatched. Per germline, CDR1 LNHNV and CDR2 YYDKDF (reference sequence). CDR3 size: 19 residues.

The chain is built from TRBV5-6 and TRBJ2-1, with D tentatively TRBD1 or TRBD2 (6 bases each). This CDR3 region has 15 residues. Deletions cut 4 bases from V and 2 bases from J, with 13 bases between. Germline V lookup: CDR1 SGHDT, CDR2 YYEEEE. The CDR3 spells CASSPGGDPYNEQFF. The DNA of the CDR3 is TGTGCCAGCAGCCCCGGGGGCGATCCCTACAATGAGCAGTTCTTC.

V and J are TRBV5-1 and TRBJ2-2; 10 bases map to TRBD2. The CDR3 spans 15 residues. V trimming: 6 bases; J trimming: 6 bases; junction bases outside the gene matches: 8. From germline, CDR1 is SGHRS and CDR2 YFSETQ. Here the CDR3 reads CASTPGLASAGELFF. The CDR3 DNA sequence: TGCGCCAGCACCCCGGGACTAGCGTCGGCCGGGGAGCTGTTTTTT. Looking up the rest from reference TRBV5-1 and TRBJ2-2 gives the full variable domain: KAGVTQTPRYLIKTRGQQVTLSCSPISGHRSVSWYQQTPGQGLQFLFEYFSETQRNKGNFPGRFSGRQFSNSRSEMNVSTLELGDSALYLCASTPGLASAGELFFGEGSRLTVL.

This clonotype was seen ten or more times. The chain is built from TRBV15 and TRBJ1-6, with TRBD1 identical over 7 bases. V was clipped by 0 bases and J by 6 bases; unmatched bases: 5. Germline V gene lookup returns CDR1 LNHNV and CDR2 YYDKDF (reference sequence). The CDR3 loop spans 16 amino acids. This CDR3 reads CATSRDPRDSNSPLHF. CDR3 DNA sequence: TGTGCCACCAGCAGAGACCCCCGGGACAGTAATTCACCCCTCCACTTT. The whole variable domain, remainder taken from reference TRBV15 and TRBJ1-6, is DAMVIQNPRYQVTQFGKPVTLSCSQTLNHNVMYWYQQKSSQAPKLLFHYYDKDFNNEADTPDNFQSRRPNTSFCFLDIRSPGLGDTAMYLCATSRDPRDSNSPLHFGNGTRLTVT.

This clonotype was seen at least ten times. The chain couples TRBV4-1 to TRBJ2-7, with D maybe TRBD2 (5 bases). Trimming shortened V by 0 bases and J by 3 bases, and 9 bases separated the two germline ends. Germline assignment: CDR1 MGHRA and CDR2 YSYEKL. There are 14 residues in the CDR3. In nucleotides, the CDR3 is TGCGCCAGCAGCCAAGATGTAGGGAGCTACGAGCAGTACGTC. Translating gives CASSQDVGSYEQYV.

This clonotype was found many times. The rearrangement uses TRBV4-1 and TRBJ1-6, with 7 bases that match TRBD1. J lost 0 bases, V lost 6 bases, and 11 bases had no gene match. From germline, CDR1 is MGHRA and CDR2 YSYEKL. This CDR3 region has 18 residues. The CDR3 DNA reads TGCGCCAGCAGGGACAGGTCCATTTCCGGCTCCTATAATTCACCCCTCCACTTT. Translated: CASRDRSISGSYNSPLHF.

The table lists this clonotype with a few counts. V is TRBV24-1 and J is TRBJ2-5, with D perhaps matching TRBD1 (7 bases). V lost 3 bases and J 5 bases, leaving 24 bases between the germline ends. The germline CDR1 and CDR2 sequences are KGHDR and SFDVKD. This CDR3 contains 18 residues. CDR3 in DNA: TGTGCCACCAGTGATCCTGCACCCTCTCGACAGGGAGGCGAGACCCAGTACTTC. Amino acid sequence: CATSDPAPSRQGGETQYF.

This clonotype was seen many times. V gene TRBV10-2 combines with J gene TRBJ2-4; D possibly matches TRBD1 or TRBD2 (5 bases each). The V end lost 7 bases, the J end lost 6 bases, and 13 bases lay between the germline ends. The CDR3 has 13 amino acids. The germline gives CDR1 WSHSY, CDR2 SAAADI. CDR3 residues: CASKGRDGNIQYF. The CDR3 DNA is TGCGCCAGCAAAGGCAGGGACGGAAACATTCAGTACTTC.

This clonotype was counted ten times or more. The V gene is TRBV7-9, the J gene TRBJ2-5, with D maybe TRBD2 (6 bases). CDR3 length: 14 residues. The V end lost 1 base, the J end lost 4 bases, and 10 bases lay between the germline ends. Germline CDR1 reads SEHNR; CDR2 reads FQNEAQ (reference sequence). CDR3: CASSLVGGRETQYF. Here the CDR3 DNA reads TGTGCCAGCAGCTTAGTCGGGGGTCGAGAGACCCAGTACTTC.

This clonotype showed up just a few times. The chain carries TRBV28 and TRBJ2-1; TRBD2 matches at 10 bases. Germline CDR1 and CDR2: MDHEN and SYDVKM. Germline trimming cut 4 bases from V and 6 bases from J; bases unmatched to any gene: 6. There are 15 residues in the CDR3. For the CDR3, the DNA is TGTGCCAGCAGTTCCCCGACTAGCGGGCGCAATGAGCAGTTCTTC. Its protein is CASSSPTSGRNEQFF.

J is TRBJ1-4 and V is TRBV5-1, with D unclear. The germline V gene encodes CDR1 SGHRS and CDR2 YFSETQ. CDR3 length equals 15 residues. V was pared by 2 bases and J by 8 bases, with 16 bases between. The CDR3 here is CASSFVGPMREKLFF. CDR3 DNA sequence: TGCGCCAGCAGCTTTGTAGGACCCATGCGGGAAAAACTGTTTTTT.

The chain combines TRBV5-6 with TRBJ1-1, with D possibly being TRBD1 (6 bases). From germline, CDR1 is SGHDT and CDR2 YYEEEE. V lost 3 bases to trimming and J lost 3 bases, with 9 bases between them. CDR3 length: 13 amino acids. The chain's CDR3 is CASSSGGYTEAFF. CDR3 nucleotide sequence: TGTGCCAGCAGCTCCGGGGGCTACACTGAAGCTTTCTTT.

Comment on this clonotype: A much bigger clone sits one base away, suggesting this may be a read error. The rearrangement joins TRBV20-1 to TRBJ2-1, with D uncertain. The CDR3 totals 14 residues. Germline V lookup: CDR1 DFQATT, CDR2 SNEGSKA (reference sequence). The CDR3 region has the DNA TGCAGCGCATACGGCGGCCCCCCCCACAATGATCAGTTCTTC. Protein product: CSAYGGPPHNDQFF.

The V call is TRBV9, the J call TRBJ2-5, with D perhaps TRBD1 or TRBD2 (6 bases each). CDR1 is SGDLS, CDR2 YYNGEE, per germline. V lost 4 bases, J lost 5 bases, and 21 bases lay in between. The CDR3 is 16 residues long. The CDR3: CASSPQTRGEWETQYF. CDR3 coding DNA: TGTGCCAGCAGCCCCCAGACTAGGGGGGAGTGGGAGACCCAGTACTTC.